These T cell receptor beta chains were read from a single sample in a study of CD8 T cells in Susac syndrome. TCRdb recomputed calls from the immunoSEQ multiplex PCR reads with MiXCR, one row per CDR3 protein. Here the sample spans 150,000 to 200,000 distinct CDR3 sequences, 90% to 95% being singletons. The sample consisted of CD4+ T cells from PBMCs. These receptor sequences come from a human donor in good health. CDR3s include the opening cysteine and the closing phenylalanine or tryptophan. A D gene is named only where the DNA matches it firmly. Part of the rows lack a size; the others show once, few, many or a class for expanded clones.

cdr3_nt: TGTGCCAGCAGTGGGGGTTATTCACCCCTCCACTTT
cdr3_aa: CASSGGYSPLHF
d_call: NA
j_call: TRBJ1-6
v_call: TRBV2
clone_size: NA

cdr3_nt: TGCGCCAGCAGCCAAGATTTGGGCGGCGGGGAGCTGTTTTTT
cdr3_aa: CASSQDLGGGELFF
d_call: NA
j_call: TRBJ2-2
v_call: TRBV4-3
clone_size: NA

cdr3_nt: TGCAGCGTCCTGAAGTACGGGGCAACTAATGAAAAACTGTTTTTT
cdr3_aa: CSVLKYGATNEKLFF
d_call: NA
j_call: TRBJ1-4
v_call: TRBV29-1
clone_size: NA

cdr3_nt: TGTGCCAGCAGTTGGGGGGAGACCCAGTACTTC
cdr3_aa: CASSWGETQYF
d_call: NA
j_call: TRBJ2-5
v_call: TRBV6-2/TRBV6-3
clone_size: NA

cdr3_nt: TGTGCCCAAAGGGCCTTGCACCATGGCTACACCTTC
cdr3_aa: CAQRALHHGYTF
d_call: NA
j_call: TRBJ1-2
v_call: TRBV30
clone_size: NA

cdr3_nt: TGTGCCAGCAGCCTATCCGCTCATGAGCAGTACTTC
cdr3_aa: CASSLSAHEQYF
d_call: NA
j_call: TRBJ2-7
v_call: TRBV7-2
clone_size: NA

cdr3_nt: TGTGCCAGCTCACCGGGACAGAGGGAAGCTTTCTTT
cdr3_aa: CASSPGQREAFF
d_call: TRBD1
j_call: TRBJ1-1
v_call: TRBV18
clone_size: once

cdr3_nt: TGCAGCGTTGAAGATCTGGGACGTCGGGGCTACACCTTC
cdr3_aa: CSVEDLGRRGYTF
d_call: NA
j_call: TRBJ1-2
v_call: TRBV29-1
clone_size: NA

cdr3_nt: TGTGCCAGCAGCTTGCGGGGAGGACACACCATATATTTT
cdr3_aa: CASSLRGGHTIYF
d_call: NA
j_call: TRBJ1-3
v_call: TRBV5-4
clone_size: NA

cdr3_nt: TGTGCCAGCAGTGAGTCTCGCTCAGGGCTGGGCTACACCTTC
cdr3_aa: CASSESRSGLGYTF
d_call: NA
j_call: TRBJ1-2
v_call: TRBV2
clone_size: NA

cdr3_nt: TGCAGTGCTAGGGTAAAGGAGTCGGATGGCTACACCTTC
cdr3_aa: CSARVKESDGYTF
d_call: NA
j_call: TRBJ1-2
v_call: TRBV20-1
clone_size: NA

cdr3_nt: TGCGCCAGCAGCCCAGGGACGCAGGCTGAAGCTTTCTTT
cdr3_aa: CASSPGTQAEAFF
d_call: NA
j_call: TRBJ1-1
v_call: TRBV5-1
clone_size: NA

cdr3_nt: TGTGCCAGCAGCGTCGACACCGGAAGCTCCTACAATGAGCAGTTCTTC
cdr3_aa: CASSVDTGSSYNEQFF
d_call: NA
j_call: TRBJ2-1
v_call: TRBV9
clone_size: NA

cdr3_nt: TGCAGTGCTAGCGGGGGGTTCCACTCTGGGGCCAACGTCCTGACTTTC
cdr3_aa: CSASGGFHSGANVLTF
d_call: TRBD2
j_call: TRBJ2-6
v_call: TRBV20-1
clone_size: NA